This T cell receptor (beta chain) appears in the sequencing data of a study of blood T cell repertoires in COVID-19. The CDR3 contains 13 residues. The ends were cut back, 10 bases at V and 1 base at J, with 11 bases in the middle. Germline-derived CDR1 and CDR2 are MNHEY and SVGAGI. The method was immunoSEQ multiplex PCR; TCRdb's version includes in-frame clones alone and lacks a portion of them. Of about 480,000 clones in the sample, around nine tenths were seen once. Sequencing was carried out using peripheral blood. This rearrangement joins TRBV6-5 to TRBJ2-1, with D perhaps TRBD1 (5 bases). The sequence came from a woman between 50 and 59 years old with COVID-19, enrolled during active disease. CDR3 region: CATSRASYNEQFF. CDR3 in DNA: TGTGCCACCTCCAGGGCTTCCTACAATGAGCAGTTCTTC.